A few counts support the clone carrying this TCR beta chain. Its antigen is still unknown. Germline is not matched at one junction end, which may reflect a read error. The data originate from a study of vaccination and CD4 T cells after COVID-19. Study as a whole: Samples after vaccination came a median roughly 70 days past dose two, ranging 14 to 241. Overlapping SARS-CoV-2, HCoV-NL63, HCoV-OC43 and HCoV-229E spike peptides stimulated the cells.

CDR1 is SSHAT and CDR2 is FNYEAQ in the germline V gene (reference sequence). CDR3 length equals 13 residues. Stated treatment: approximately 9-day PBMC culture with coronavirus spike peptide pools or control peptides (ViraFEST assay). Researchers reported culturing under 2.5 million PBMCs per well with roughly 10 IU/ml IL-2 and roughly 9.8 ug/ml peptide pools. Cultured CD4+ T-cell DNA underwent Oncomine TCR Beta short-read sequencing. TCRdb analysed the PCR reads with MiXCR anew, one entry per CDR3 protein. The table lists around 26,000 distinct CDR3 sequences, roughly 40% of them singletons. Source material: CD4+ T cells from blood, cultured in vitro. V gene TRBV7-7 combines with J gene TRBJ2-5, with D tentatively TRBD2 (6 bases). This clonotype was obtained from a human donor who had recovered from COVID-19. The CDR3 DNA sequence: TGTGCTAGCAGGTCCCGGGAGCAAGAGACCCAGTACTTC. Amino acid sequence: CASRSREQETQYF.